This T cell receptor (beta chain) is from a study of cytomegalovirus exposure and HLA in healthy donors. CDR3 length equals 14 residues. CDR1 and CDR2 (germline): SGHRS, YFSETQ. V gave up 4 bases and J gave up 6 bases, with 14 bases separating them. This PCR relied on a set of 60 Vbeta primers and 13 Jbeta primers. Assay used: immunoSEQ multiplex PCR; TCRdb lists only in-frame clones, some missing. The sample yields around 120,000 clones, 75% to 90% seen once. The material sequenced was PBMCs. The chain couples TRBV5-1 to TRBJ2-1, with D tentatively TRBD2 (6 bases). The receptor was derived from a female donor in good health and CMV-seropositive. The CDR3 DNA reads TGCGCCAGCAGCCTGTCTCCCGGGGGCAATGAGCAGTTCTTC. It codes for CASSLSPGGNEQFF.